This TCR beta chain is drawn from a study of blood T cell repertoires in COVID-19. About the research overall: Specimens from acute and convalescent COVID-19 originated in the United States, Italy and Spain.

This clone was observed a handful of times. Between the trimmed V and J ends, which lost 2 bases and 1 base, there was a span of 11 bases. CDR1 is SEHNR, CDR2 FQNEAQ, per germline (reference sequence). The CDR3 extends over 15 amino acids. Under the authors' procedure: Estimates of nucleated cell counts were drawn from the amplification of reference gene primers. The method was immunoSEQ multiplex PCR; TCRdb's version includes in-frame clones alone and lacks a portion of them. From that table come the V and J calls and clone size; the DNA was used to work out D and trimming. The sample records some 140,000 clones, 70% to 85% being singletons.

The receptor was isolated from a woman aged 55-75 years with acute or convalescent COVID-19. Sequencing was done on a sample of peripheral blood. The chain links TRBV7-9 to TRBJ2-5; D is perhaps TRBD2 (6 bases). The CDR3 sequence is CASSLYMGGQETQYF. The CDR3 DNA is TGTGCCAGCAGCTTATATATGGGGGGCCAAGAGACCCAGTACTTC.